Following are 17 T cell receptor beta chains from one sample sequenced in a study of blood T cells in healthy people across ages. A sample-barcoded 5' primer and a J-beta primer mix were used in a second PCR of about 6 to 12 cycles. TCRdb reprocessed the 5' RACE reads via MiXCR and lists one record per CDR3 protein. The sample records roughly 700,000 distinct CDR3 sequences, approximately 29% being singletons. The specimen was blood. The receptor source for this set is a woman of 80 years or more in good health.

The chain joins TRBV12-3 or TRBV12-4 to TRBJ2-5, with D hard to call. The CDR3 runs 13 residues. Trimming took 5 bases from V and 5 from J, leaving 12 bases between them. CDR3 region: CASSLQIIETQYF. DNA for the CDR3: TGTGCCAGCAGTCTACAGATTATCGAGACCCAGTACTTC.

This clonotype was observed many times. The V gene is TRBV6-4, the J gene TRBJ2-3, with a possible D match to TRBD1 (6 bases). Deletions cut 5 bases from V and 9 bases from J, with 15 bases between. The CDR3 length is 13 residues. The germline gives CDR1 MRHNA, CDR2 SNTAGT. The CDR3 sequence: CASSQGPGQTQYF. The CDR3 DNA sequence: TGTGCCAGCAGTCAGGGCCCGGGACAAACGCAGTATTTT.

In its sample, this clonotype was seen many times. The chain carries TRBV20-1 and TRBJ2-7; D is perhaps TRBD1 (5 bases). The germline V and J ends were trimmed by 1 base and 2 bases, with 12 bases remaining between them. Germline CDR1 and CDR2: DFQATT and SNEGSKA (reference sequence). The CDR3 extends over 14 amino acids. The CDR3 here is CSARASDTPYEQYF. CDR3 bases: TGCAGTGCTAGAGCCTCGGACACCCCCTACGAGCAGTACTTC.

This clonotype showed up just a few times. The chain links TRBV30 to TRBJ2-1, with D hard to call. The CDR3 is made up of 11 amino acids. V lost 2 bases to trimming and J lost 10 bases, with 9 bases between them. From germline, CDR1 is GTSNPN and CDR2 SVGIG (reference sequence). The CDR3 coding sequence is TGTGCCTGGAGTCCACAAAGGGAGCAGTTCTTC. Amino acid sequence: CAWSPQREQFF.

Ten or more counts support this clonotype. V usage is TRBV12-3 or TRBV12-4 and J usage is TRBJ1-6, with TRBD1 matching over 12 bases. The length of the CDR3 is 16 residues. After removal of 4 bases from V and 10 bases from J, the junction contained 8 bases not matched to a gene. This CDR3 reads CASSSPRDRGQSPLHF. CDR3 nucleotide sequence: TGTGCCAGCAGTTCCCCCCGGGACAGGGGGCAATCACCCCTCCACTTT.

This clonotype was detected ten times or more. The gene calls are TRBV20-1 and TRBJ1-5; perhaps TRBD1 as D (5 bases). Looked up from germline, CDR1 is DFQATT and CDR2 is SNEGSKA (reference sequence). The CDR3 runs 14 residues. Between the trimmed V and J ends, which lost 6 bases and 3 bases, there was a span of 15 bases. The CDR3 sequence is CSAQGQSVNQPQHF. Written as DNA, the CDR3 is TGCAGTGCCCAGGGCCAGTCTGTCAATCAGCCCCAGCATTTT.

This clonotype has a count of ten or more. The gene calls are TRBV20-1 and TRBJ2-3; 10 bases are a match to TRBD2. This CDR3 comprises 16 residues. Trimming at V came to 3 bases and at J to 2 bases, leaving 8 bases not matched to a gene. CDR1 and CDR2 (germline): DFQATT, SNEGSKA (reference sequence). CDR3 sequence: CSASASGGLYTDTQYF. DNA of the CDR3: TGCAGTGCTAGTGCTAGCGGGGGACTTTACACAGATACGCAGTATTTT.

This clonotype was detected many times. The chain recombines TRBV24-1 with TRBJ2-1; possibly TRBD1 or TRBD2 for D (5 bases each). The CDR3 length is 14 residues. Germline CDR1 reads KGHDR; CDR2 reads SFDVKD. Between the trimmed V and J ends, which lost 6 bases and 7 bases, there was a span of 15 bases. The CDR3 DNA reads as TGTGCCACCAGTCAGGGACCGATAGAGAATGAGCAGTTCTTC. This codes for CATSQGPIENEQFF.

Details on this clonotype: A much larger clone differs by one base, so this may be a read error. CDR3 DNA sequence: TGCGCCCGCAGCCTTGGACTAGCGGCCAATGAGCAGTTCTTC. Protein product: CARSLGLAANEQFF. The chain joins TRBV5-1 to TRBJ2-1, with 10 bases that match TRBD2. The CDR3 has 14 residues. From germline, CDR1 is SGHRS and CDR2 YFSETQ.

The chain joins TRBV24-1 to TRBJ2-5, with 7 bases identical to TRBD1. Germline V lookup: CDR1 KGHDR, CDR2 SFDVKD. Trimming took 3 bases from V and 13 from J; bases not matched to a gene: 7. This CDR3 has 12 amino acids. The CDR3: CATSDPLTGWYF. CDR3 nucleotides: TGTGCCACCAGTGATCCATTGACAGGGTGGTACTTC.

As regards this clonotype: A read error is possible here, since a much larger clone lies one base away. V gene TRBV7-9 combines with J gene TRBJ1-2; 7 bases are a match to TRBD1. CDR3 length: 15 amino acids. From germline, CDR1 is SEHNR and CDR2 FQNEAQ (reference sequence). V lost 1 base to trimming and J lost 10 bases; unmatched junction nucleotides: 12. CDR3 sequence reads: CASSLEGGTAKDYTF. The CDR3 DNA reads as TGTGCCAGCAGCTTAGAGGGCGGGACAGCCAAAGACTACACCTTC.

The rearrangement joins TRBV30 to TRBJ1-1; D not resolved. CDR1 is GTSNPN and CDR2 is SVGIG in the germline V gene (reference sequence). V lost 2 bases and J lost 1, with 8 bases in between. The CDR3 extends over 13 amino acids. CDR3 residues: CAWSTRRNTEAFF. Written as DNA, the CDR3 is TGTGCCTGGAGTACCCGGAGGAACACTGAAGCTTTCTTT. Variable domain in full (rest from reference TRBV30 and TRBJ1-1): SQTIHQWPATLVQPVGSPLSLECTVEGTSNPNLYWYRQAAGRGLQLLFYSVGIGQISSEVPQNLSASRPQDRQFILSSKKLLLSDSGFYLCAWSTRRNTEAFFGQGTRLTVV.

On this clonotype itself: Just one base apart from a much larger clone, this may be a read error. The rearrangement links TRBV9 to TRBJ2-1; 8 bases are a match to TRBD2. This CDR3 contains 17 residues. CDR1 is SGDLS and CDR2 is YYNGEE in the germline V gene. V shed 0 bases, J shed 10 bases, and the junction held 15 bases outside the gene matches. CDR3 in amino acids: CASSVESSGALMDEQFF. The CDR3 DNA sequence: TGTGCCAGCAGCGTAGAGAGTAGCGGGGCCCTCATGGACGAGCAGTTCTTC.

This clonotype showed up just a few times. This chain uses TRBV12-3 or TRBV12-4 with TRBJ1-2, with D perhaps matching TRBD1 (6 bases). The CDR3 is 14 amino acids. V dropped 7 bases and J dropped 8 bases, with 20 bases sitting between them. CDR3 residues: CASTPGNRVGGYTF. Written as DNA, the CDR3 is TGTGCCAGCACCCCCGGGAACAGGGTGGGCGGCTACACCTTC.

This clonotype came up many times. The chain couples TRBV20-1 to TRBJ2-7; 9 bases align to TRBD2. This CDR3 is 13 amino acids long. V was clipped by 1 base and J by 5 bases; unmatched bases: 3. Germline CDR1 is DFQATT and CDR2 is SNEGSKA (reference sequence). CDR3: CSARASGENEQYF. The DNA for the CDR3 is TGCAGTGCTAGAGCTAGCGGGGAAAACGAGCAGTACTTC.

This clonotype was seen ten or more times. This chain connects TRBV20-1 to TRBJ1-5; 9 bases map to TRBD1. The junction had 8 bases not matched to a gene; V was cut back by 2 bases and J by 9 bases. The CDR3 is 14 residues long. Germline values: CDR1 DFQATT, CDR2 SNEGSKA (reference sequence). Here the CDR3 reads CSARTQGAGRPQHF. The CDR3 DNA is TGCAGTGCTAGAACACAGGGGGCTGGTCGGCCCCAGCATTTT.

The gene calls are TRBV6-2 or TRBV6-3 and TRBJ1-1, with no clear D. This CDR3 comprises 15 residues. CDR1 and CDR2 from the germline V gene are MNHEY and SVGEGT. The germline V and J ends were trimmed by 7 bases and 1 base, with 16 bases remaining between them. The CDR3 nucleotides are TGTGCCAGCACTCCCAGAGGAGCCTCGAACACTGAAGCTTTCTTT. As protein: CASTPRGASNTEAFF.